This T cell receptor (beta chain) originates from a study of T cell responses to AZD1222 COVID-19 vaccine. Whole-study results and caveats: The donor cohort was predominantly white British with a female majority, and clonal diversity may have been underestimated.

Of note for this clone: Its antigen is currently unknown.

Generated by immunoSEQ multiplex PCR, the TCRdb table keeps only in-frame clones and is missing some. Of under 200,000 clones in the sample, approximately 88% were seen once. The V and J ends lost 2 bases and 5 bases respectively, with 10 bases between them. This CDR3 is 13 amino acids long. Germline assignment: CDR1 SGHRS and CDR2 YFSETQ. The material sequenced was peripheral blood, taken 28 days after the second AZD1222 dose. The chain joins TRBV5-1 to TRBJ1-1; TRBD1 is a possible D gene (6 bases). This TCR was sampled from an adult who received the AZD1222 COVID-19 vaccine. The CDR3 sequence: CASSLQGNTEAFF. The CDR3 DNA is TGCGCCAGCAGCTTACAGGGAAATACTGAAGCTTTCTTT. Full variable domain (outside the CDR3, taken from reference TRBV5-1 and TRBJ1-1): KAGVTQTPRYLIKTRGQQVTLSCSPISGHRSVSWYQQTPGQGLQFLFEYFSETQRNKGNFPGRFSGRQFSNSRSEMNVSTLELGDSALYLCASSLQGNTEAFFGQGTRLTVV.